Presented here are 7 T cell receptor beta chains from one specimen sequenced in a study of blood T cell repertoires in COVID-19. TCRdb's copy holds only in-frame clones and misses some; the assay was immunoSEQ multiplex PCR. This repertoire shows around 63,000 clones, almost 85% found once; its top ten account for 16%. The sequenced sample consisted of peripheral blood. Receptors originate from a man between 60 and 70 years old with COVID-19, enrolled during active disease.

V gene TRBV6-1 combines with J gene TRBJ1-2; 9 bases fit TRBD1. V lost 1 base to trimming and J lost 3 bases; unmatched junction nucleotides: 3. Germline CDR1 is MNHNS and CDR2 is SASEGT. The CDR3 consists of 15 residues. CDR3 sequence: CASSEDGQGHYGYTF. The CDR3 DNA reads TGTGCCAGCAGTGAAGATGGACAGGGGCACTATGGCTACACCTTC.

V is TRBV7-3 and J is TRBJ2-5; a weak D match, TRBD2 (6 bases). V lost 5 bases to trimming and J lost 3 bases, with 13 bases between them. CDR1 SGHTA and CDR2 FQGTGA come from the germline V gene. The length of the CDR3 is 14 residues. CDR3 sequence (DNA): TGTGCCAGCAGCCCTCAGCCGGGGGAAGAGACCCAGTACTTC. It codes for CASSPQPGEETQYF.

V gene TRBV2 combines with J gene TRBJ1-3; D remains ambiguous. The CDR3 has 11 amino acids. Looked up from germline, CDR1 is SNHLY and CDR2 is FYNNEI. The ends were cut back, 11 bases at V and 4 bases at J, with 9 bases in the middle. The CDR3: CAHREGNTIYF. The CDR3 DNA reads TGTGCCCACCGGGAGGGAAACACCATATATTTT.

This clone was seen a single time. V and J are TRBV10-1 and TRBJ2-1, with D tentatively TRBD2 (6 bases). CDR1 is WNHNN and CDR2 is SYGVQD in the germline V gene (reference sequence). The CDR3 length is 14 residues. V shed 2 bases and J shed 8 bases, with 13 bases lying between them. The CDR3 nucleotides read TGCGCCAGCAGTGAGCAGGAAGCGGGCCATGAGCAGTTCTTC. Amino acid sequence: CASSEQEAGHEQFF.

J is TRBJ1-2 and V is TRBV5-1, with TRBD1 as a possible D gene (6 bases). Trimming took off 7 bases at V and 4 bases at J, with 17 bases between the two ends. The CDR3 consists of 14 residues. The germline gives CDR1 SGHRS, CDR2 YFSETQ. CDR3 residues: CASHTGGQSYGYTF. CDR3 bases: TGCGCCAGCCACACCGGTGGACAGAGCTATGGCTACACCTTC.

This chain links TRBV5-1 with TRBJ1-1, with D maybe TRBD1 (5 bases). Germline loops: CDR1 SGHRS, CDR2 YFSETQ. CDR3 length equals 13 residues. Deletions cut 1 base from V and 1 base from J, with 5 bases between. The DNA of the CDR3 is TGCGCCAGCAGCTTGACAGGGAACACTGAAGCTTTCTTT. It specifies CASSLTGNTEAFF.

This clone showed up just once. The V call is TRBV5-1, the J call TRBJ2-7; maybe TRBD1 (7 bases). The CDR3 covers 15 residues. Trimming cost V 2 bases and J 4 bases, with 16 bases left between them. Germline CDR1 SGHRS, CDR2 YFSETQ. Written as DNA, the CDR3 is TGCGCCAGCAGCTTAGGAGGGCAGGGGGGTTACGAGCAGTACTTC. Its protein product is CASSLGGQGGYEQYF. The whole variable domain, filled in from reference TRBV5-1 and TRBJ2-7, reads KAGVTQTPRYLIKTRGQQVTLSCSPISGHRSVSWYQQTPGQGLQFLFEYFSETQRNKGNFPGRFSGRQFSNSRSEMNVSTLELGDSALYLCASSLGGQGGYEQYFGPGTRLTVT.